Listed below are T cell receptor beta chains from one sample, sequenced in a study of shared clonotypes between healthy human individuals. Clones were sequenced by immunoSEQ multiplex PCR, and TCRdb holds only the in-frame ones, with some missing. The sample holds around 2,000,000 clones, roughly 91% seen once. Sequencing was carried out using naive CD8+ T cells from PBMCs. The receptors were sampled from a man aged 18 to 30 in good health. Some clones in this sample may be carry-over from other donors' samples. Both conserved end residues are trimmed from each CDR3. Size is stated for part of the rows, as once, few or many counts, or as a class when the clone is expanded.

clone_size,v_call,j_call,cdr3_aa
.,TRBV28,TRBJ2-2,ATGGGLDNTGELF
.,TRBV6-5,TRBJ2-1,ASSLNQSGRQF
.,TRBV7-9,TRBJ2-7,ASTEQGRRYEQY
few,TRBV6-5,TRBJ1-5,ASSYGLQWPQH
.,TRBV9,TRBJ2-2,ASSVQTGELF
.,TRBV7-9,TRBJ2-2,ASSFIGELF
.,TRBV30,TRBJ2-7,ACRDPYEQY
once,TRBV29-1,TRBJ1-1,SVLPPQGYTEAF
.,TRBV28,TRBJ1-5,ASSFPRHSNQPQH
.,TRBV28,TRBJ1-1,ASSPQTVLNTEAF
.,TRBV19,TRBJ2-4,ASNTGIGNIQY
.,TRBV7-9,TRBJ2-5,ASTVGVGGQETQY
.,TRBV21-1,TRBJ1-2,ASSKVRGVDYGYT
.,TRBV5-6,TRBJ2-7,ASSPRGTEQY
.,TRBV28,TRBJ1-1,ASSKGQGTGTEAF
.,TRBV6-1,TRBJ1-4,ASSETGTPTNEKLF
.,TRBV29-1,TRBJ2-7,SVEDGEQY
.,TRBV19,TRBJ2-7,ASSPRLAVYEQY
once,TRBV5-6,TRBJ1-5,ASSLRLGQPQH
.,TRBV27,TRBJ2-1,ASSVTGGLDEQF
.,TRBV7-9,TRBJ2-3,ASSSRQGGTDTQY
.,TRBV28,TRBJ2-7,ASRLRTSVAYEQY
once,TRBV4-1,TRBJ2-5,ASSLGPLVGETQY
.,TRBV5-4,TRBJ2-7,ASSLAMGGPVEQY
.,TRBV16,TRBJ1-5,ASSQLLQPQH
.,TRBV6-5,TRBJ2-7,ASSYSQSEQY
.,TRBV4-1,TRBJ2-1,ASSHVVQGAYNEQF
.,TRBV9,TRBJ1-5,ASSVGQGFDQPQH
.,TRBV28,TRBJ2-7,ASSSLYEQY
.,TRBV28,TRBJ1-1,ASSFVGTGNTEAF
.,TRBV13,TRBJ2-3,ASSLLLAGGQADTQY
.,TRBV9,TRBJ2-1,ASSVTSGSGNEQF
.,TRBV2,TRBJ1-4,ASRASNEKLF
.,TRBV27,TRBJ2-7,ASSLFPYGGLAGGPVHEQY
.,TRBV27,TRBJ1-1,ASRLGGPNTEAF
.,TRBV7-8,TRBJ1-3,ASSLARAFGNTIY
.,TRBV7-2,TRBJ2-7,ASSPTGTVYEQY
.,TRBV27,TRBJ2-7,ASRVGTSGTDEQY
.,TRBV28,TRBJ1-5,ASSAGAGNQPQH
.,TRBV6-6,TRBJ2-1,ASSYRTSGTGNEQF
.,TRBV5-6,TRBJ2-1,ASTYGQGREQF
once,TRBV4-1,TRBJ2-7,ASSQELRFYEQY
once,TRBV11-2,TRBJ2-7,ASSAGTVYEQY
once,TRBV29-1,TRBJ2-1,SYRGDEQF
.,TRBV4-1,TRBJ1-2,ASSQVGMDGYT
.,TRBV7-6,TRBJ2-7,ASSLTSRASGSHEQY
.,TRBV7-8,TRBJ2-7,ASSLERLAGSTSYEQY
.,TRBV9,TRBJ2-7,ASSVADRVGYEQY
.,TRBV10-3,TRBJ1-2,AISDRGPNGYT
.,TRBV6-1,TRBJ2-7,ASEGRAPTPHEQY
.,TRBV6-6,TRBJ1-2,ASSYQRTGTGGYT
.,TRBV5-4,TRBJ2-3,ASSPGLAAFTDTQY
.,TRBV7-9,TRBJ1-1,ASSDSGVGGTVEAF
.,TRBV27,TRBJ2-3,ASSNREPTDTQY
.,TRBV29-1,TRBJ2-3,SVEAPAPRQY